The 12 T cell receptor beta chains below come from one sample, sequenced in a study of T cells in Graves' hyperthyroidism and ophthalmopathy. The source material, RNA transcripts, was used to amplify TCR beta CDR3 regions. First-round RT-PCR with HTBI primers amplified the TCR CDR3 region. One entry per CDR3 protein, called by TCRdb with MiXCR from the multiplex PCR reads. The sample holds about 250,000 distinct CDR3 sequences; roughly 15% are singletons and the top ten take about 30%. The sequencing input was blood. Receptor source: a woman aged 45-59 years with Graves' hyperthyroidism that later progressed to Graves' ophthalmopathy.

The table lists this clonotype with many counts. The chain combines TRBV5-5 with TRBJ1-4, with no clear D. Looked up from germline, CDR1 is SGHKS and CDR2 is YYEKEE (reference sequence). Trimming cost V 0 bases and J 6 bases, with 12 bases left between them. This CDR3 spans 15 amino acids. The CDR3 coding sequence is TGTGCCAGCAGCTTGGCCGATGGGTTCGATGAAAAACTGTTTTTT. Translation gives CASSLADGFDEKLFF.

This clonotype was counted between two and nine times. V is TRBV19 and J is TRBJ2-3, with 7 positions matching TRBD1. CDR3 length: 15 residues. Germline V gives CDR1 LNHDA, CDR2 SQIVND (reference sequence). The V gene end was trimmed by 6 bases and the J gene end by 0 bases; junction bases not matched to a gene: 6. CDR3 sequence (DNA): TGTGCCAGTAGCCCCGACAGGGCCAGCACAGATACGCAGTATTTT. Protein sequence: CASSPDRASTDTQYF.

This clonotype was detected many times. This sequence joins TRBV20-1 and TRBJ2-1, with a tentative D call TRBD2 (5 bases). In germline, CDR1 is DFQATT, CDR2 SNEGSKA (reference sequence). The CDR3 consists of 15 residues. V lost 6 bases and J 0 bases, leaving 15 bases between the germline ends. CDR3 sequence: CSALRWESSYNEQFF. The CDR3 DNA is TGCAGTGCCCTCCGATGGGAGAGCTCCTACAATGAGCAGTTCTTC.

At least ten counts were recorded for this clonotype. J is TRBJ2-4 and V is TRBV7-9; the match to TRBD2 covers 10 bases. The CDR3 has 13 amino acids. V lost 6 bases, J lost 7 bases, and 3 bases stayed unmatched. Germline values: CDR1 SEHNR, CDR2 FQNEAQ (reference sequence). The CDR3, as DNA: TGTGCCAGCAGTCTAGCGGGAGAGAACATTCAGTACTTC. Protein sequence: CASSLAGENIQYF.

In its sample, this clonotype was seen many times. In nucleotides, the CDR3 is TGCAGTGCTACCCAATCCTCGGACCTTTACGAGCAGTACTTC. Residues: CSATQSSDLYEQYF. V and J are TRBV20-1 and TRBJ2-7; the D is unclear. The V end was cut by 4 bases, the J end by 4 bases, with 17 bases between. Germline V gene data show CDR1 as DFQATT and CDR2 as SNEGSKA (reference sequence). The CDR3 covers 14 residues.

The V and J genes are TRBV20-1 and TRBJ2-1; TRBD2 agrees at 10 bases. CDR3 size: 16 residues. Germline V gives CDR1 DFQATT, CDR2 SNEGSKA (reference sequence). The V and J ends lost 3 bases and 6 bases, in that order; junction bases with no gene match: 11. CDR3: CSASPLGAGGFNEQFF. Written as DNA, the CDR3 is TGCAGTGCTAGCCCTCTAGGAGCGGGAGGGTTCAATGAGCAGTTCTTC.

The rearrangement uses TRBV7-3 and TRBJ1-6, with D maybe TRBD1 (6 bases). Germline V gives CDR1 SGHTA, CDR2 FQGTGA. V was trimmed by 5 bases and J by 5 bases, leaving 13 bases between them. This CDR3 contains 15 residues. CDR3 protein: CASSLTGTNNSPLHF. The CDR3 DNA reads TGTGCCAGCAGCCTTACAGGGACCAATAATTCACCCCTCCACTTT.

The CDR3 DNA is TGTGCCAGCAGCCCCACAGCAGGGGCACTGGGTGAAGCTTTCTTT. This sequence encodes CASSPTAGALGEAFF. The rearrangement uses TRBV7-3 and TRBJ1-1; tentatively, D is TRBD1 (6 bases). The CDR3 extends over 15 amino acids. From germline, CDR1 is SGHTA and CDR2 FQGTGA. Trimming shortened V by 5 bases and J by 7 bases, and 20 bases separated the two germline ends.

The chain joins TRBV10-3 to TRBJ1-2; no clear D. V dropped 3 bases and J dropped 8 bases, with 7 bases sitting between them. CDR1 is ENHRY, CDR2 SYGVKD, per germline. The CDR3 sequence is 11 residues long. The CDR3 DNA sequence: TGTGCCATCAGTGAAAAGGGCGGCTACACCTTC. Translating gives CAISEKGGYTF.

This clonotype occurred many times. In DNA form, the CDR3 reads TGTGCCAGCAGTTACTCGTCCCTACGGGGCCACTACGAGCAGTACTTC. Translating gives CASSYSSLRGHYEQYF. This chain joins TRBV6-5 and TRBJ2-7; TRBD1 or TRBD2 may be the D gene (5 bases each). Germline CDR1 MNHEY, CDR2 SVGAGI. There are 16 residues in the CDR3. Trimming shortened V by 0 bases and J by 3 bases, and 15 bases separated the two germline ends.

This clonotype has a handful of counts. The genes are TRBV20-1 and TRBJ2-1; 11 bases agree with TRBD2. From germline, CDR1 is DFQATT and CDR2 SNEGSKA (reference sequence). The CDR3 totals 14 residues. This chain's CDR3 is CKAVAGGVYNEQFF. For the CDR3, the DNA is TGCAAGGCTGTAGCGGGAGGGGTATACAATGAGCAGTTCTTC.

About this clonotype itself: A read error may account for a junction end that differs from germline. The chain couples TRBV6-1 to TRBJ2-6, with a weak D call TRBD1 (6 bases). This CDR3 is built from 19 residues. Germline CDR1 reads MNHNS; CDR2 reads SASEGT. The CDR3 loop is CASSPRGIGLTSGANALTF. As DNA, the CDR3 is TGTGCCAGCAGCCCAAGGGGGATCGGGTTGACCTCTGGGGCCAACGCCCTGACTTTC.